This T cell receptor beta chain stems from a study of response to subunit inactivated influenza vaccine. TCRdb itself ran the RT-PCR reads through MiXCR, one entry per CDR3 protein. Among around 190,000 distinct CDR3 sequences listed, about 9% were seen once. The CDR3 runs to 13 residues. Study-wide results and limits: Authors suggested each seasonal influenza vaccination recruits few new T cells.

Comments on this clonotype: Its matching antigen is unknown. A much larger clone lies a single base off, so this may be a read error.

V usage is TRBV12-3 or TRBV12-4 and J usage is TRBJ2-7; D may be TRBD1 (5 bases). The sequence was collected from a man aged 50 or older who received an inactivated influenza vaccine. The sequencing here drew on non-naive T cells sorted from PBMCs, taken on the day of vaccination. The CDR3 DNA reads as TGTGCCACCAGTTTAGTTACAGGATCCGAGCAGTACTTC. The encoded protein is CATSLVTGSEQYF.